One and the same sample provided the 26 T cell receptor beta chains below, sequenced in a study of CD4 T cells in relation to SARS-CoV-2 and coronaviruses. Repertoires were generated with immunoSEQ multiplex PCR, while TCRdb's copy carries only in-frame clones and drops some. The sample includes more than 20,000 clones, around 78% of them seen just once. Their antigen targets remain unknown. CD4+ T cells from unexposed donors were obtained before the COVID-19 pandemic (2011-2018). After around nine days of culture, CD4+ T cells were isolated. Sequenced: CD4+ T cells from PBMCs, cultured in vitro. The receptors come from a human donor in good health.

This clone was observed a handful of times. V gene TRBV5-4 combines with J gene TRBJ2-2; TRBD2 agrees at 9 bases. CDR3 length: 16 residues. In germline, CDR1 is SGHNT, CDR2 YYREEE (reference sequence). Trimming cost V 0 bases and J 6 bases; bases outside gene matches: 6. DNA of the CDR3: TGTGCCAGCAGCTTGGTTACTGCGGGAGGGCCCGGGGAGCTGTTTTTT. This sequence encodes CASSLVTAGGPGELFF.

This clone was detected only once. The chain recombines TRBV5-1 with TRBJ1-2; D remains ambiguous. V lost 4 bases to trimming and J lost 0 bases, with 10 bases between them. Germline V gene lookup returns CDR1 SGHRS and CDR2 YFSETQ. CDR3 length equals 14 residues. Written as DNA, the CDR3 is TGCGCCAGCAGCCAAGACACTTCTAACTATGGCTACACCTTC. It specifies CASSQDTSNYGYTF.

This chain uses TRBV25-1 with TRBJ2-7; D is ambiguous. The CDR3 consists of 14 residues. The germline V and J ends were trimmed by 2 bases and 7 bases, with 15 bases remaining between them. Germline V CDR1 and CDR2: MGHDK, SYGVNS. CDR3 nucleotides: TGTGCCAGCAGTGAAACGGACCTCCTGGGAGAGCAGTACTTC. This sequence encodes CASSETDLLGEQYF.

V usage is TRBV11-2 and J usage is TRBJ1-1; D may be TRBD1 (5 bases). CDR1 is SGHAT, CDR2 FQNNGV, per germline. V was shortened by 4 bases and J by 6 bases, with 15 bases between the two germline ends. The length of the CDR3 is 14 residues. The CDR3 bases are TGTGCCAGCAGCTCGGACACCCGCAGGGCTGAAGCTTTCTTT. It codes for CASSSDTRRAEAFF.

This clone was counted between two and nine times. J is TRBJ2-1 and V is TRBV10-1, with D uncertain. V lost 6 bases to trimming and J lost 6 bases, with 18 bases between them. The CDR3 contains 15 residues. CDR1 and CDR2 from the germline V gene are WNHNN and SYGVQD (reference sequence). CDR3 region: CASSNPSIPPNEQFF. The CDR3 DNA follows: TGCGCCAGCAGCAATCCCAGCATCCCTCCCAATGAGCAGTTCTTC.

The V call is TRBV19, the J call TRBJ2-1, with 12 nucleotides matching TRBD2. Germline values: CDR1 LNHDA, CDR2 SQIVND (reference sequence). The J segment lost 5 bases and the V segment lost 3 bases, leaving 8 bases of the junction unmatched. This CDR3 comprises 17 residues. CDR3 amino acids: CASSMRSRLAGDNEQFF. The CDR3 bases are TGTGCCAGTAGTATGCGGTCGCGACTAGCGGGAGACAATGAGCAGTTCTTC.

The chain joins TRBV15 to TRBJ2-7; 7 bases map to TRBD2. Germline CDR1 and CDR2: LNHNV and YYDKDF (reference sequence). V lost 0 bases to trimming and J lost 3 bases; unmatched junction nucleotides: 8. The CDR3 runs to 16 residues. As DNA, the CDR3 is TGTGCCACCAGCAGAGATGGAGCGGGGCAAAACTACGAGCAGTACTTC. The encoded protein is CATSRDGAGQNYEQYF.

The V gene is TRBV9, the J gene TRBJ2-5; the match to TRBD2 covers 8 bases. Germline V gene sequence: CDR1 SGDLS, CDR2 YYNGEE. The trim removed 0 bases at V and 5 bases at J, leaving 6 bases unmatched. The CDR3 runs to 15 residues. CDR3 in DNA: TGTGCCAGCAGCGTAGCGGGAGGGCCGGGGGAGACCCAGTACTTC. Amino acid sequence: CASSVAGGPGETQYF. Complete variable domain (other parts from reference TRBV9 and TRBJ2-5): DSGVTQTPKHLITATGQRVTLRCSPRSGDLSVYWYQQSLDQGLQFLIQYYNGEERAKGNILERFSAQQFPDLHSELNLSSLELGDSALYFCASSVAGGPGETQYFGPGTRLLVL.

The CDR3 reads CASGLSLAGARKSYEQYF. For the CDR3, the DNA is TGTGCTAGTGGTTTATCCCTAGCGGGGGCGCGCAAGTCCTACGAGCAGTACTTC. The chain uses TRBV12-5 and TRBJ2-7; TRBD2 agrees at 10 bases. CDR1 is LGHNT and CDR2 is FRNRAP in the germline V gene. This CDR3 is built from 18 residues. V lost 3 bases, J lost 1 base, and 12 bases stayed unmatched.

The V gene is TRBV4-1, the J gene TRBJ2-7, with D possibly matching TRBD2 (6 bases). This CDR3 region has 18 residues. The germline V and J ends were trimmed by 1 base and 2 bases, with 21 bases remaining between them. Germline lookup yields CDR1 MGHRA and CDR2 YSYEKL. Here the CDR3 DNA reads TGCGCCAGCAGCCAAGGCACCCTTGGACTACCTGCCACCTACGAGCAGTACTTC. Amino acids: CASSQGTLGLPATYEQYF.

The chain combines TRBV5-1 with TRBJ2-1; 8 bases map to TRBD1. Germline CDR1 and CDR2: SGHRS and YFSETQ. The CDR3 is 14 amino acids. V dropped 3 bases and J dropped 6; count of bases not matched to a gene: 5. The CDR3 region is CASSYYTGGNEQFF. CDR3 DNA: TGCGCCAGCAGCTACTATACAGGGGGCAATGAGCAGTTCTTC.

The chain joins TRBV5-1 to TRBJ2-5; D is undetermined. Germline CDR1 reads SGHRS; CDR2 reads YFSETQ. The CDR3 runs 13 residues. V was cut by 2 bases and J by 3 bases, with 8 bases left in between. CDR3 region: CASSFRPEETQYF. In DNA form, the CDR3 reads TGCGCCAGCAGCTTCCGCCCCGAAGAGACCCAGTACTTC.

The chain links TRBV2 to TRBJ2-3; 12 bases are shared with TRBD2. V lost 5 bases to trimming and J lost 4 bases; unmatched junction nucleotides: 4. The V gene's germline CDR1 is SNHLY and CDR2 FYNNEI. CDR3 length: 15 residues. CDR3 nucleotides: TGTGCCAGCAGTCCTAGCGGGAGGGCCCCAGATACGCAGTATTTT. Its protein product is CASSPSGRAPDTQYF.

This clone was recorded a few times. CDR3 amino acids: CASSPLAGGPYEQFF. CDR3 sequence (DNA): TGTGCCAGCTCACCACTAGCGGGAGGGCCCTATGAGCAGTTCTTC. The rearrangement joins TRBV18 to TRBJ2-1, with TRBD2 identical over 11 bases. The CDR3 has 15 residues. The germline V gene encodes CDR1 KGHSH and CDR2 LQKENI. V was clipped by 1 base and J by 8 bases; unmatched bases: 4.

The chain links TRBV28 to TRBJ2-7; 7 bases line up with TRBD1. Looked up from germline, CDR1 is MDHEN and CDR2 is SYDVKM. The CDR3 is 15 amino acids. V dropped 5 bases and J dropped 4; count of bases not matched to a gene: 11. The CDR3 DNA sequence: TGTGCCAGCAGTCCCAAAATCGCACAGGGGTACGAGCAGTACTTC. It yields the protein CASSPKIAQGYEQYF. Variable domain in full (rest from reference TRBV28 and TRBJ2-7): DVKVTQSSRYLVKRTGEKVFLECVQDMDHENMFWYRQDPGLGLRLIYFSYDVKMKEKGDIPEGYSVSREKKERFSLILESASTNQTSMYLCASSPKIAQGYEQYFGPGTRLTVT.

This clone was picked up a small number of times. The V gene is TRBV7-8, the J gene TRBJ2-5; 8 bases line up with TRBD2. The V and J ends lost 3 bases and 2 bases, in that order; junction bases with no gene match: 2. CDR3 length: 14 amino acids. Looked up from germline, CDR1 is SGHVS and CDR2 is FQNEAQ. The CDR3 DNA reads as TGTGCCAGCAGCTTTAGCGGGAAACAAGAGACCCAGTACTTC. Its protein is CASSFSGKQETQYF.

The chain recombines TRBV15 with TRBJ2-3; the match to TRBD2 covers 9 bases. J lost 1 base, V lost 8 bases, and 10 bases had no gene match. The CDR3 runs 16 residues. Germline values: CDR1 LNHNV, CDR2 YYDKDF (reference sequence). The CDR3 spells CATDLAGYVGTDTQYF. For the CDR3, the DNA is TGTGCCACCGACCTAGCGGGATACGTCGGCACAGATACGCAGTATTTT.

V usage is TRBV7-3 and J usage is TRBJ2-2, with D hard to call. Trimming removed 1 base from V and 1 base from J, with 4 bases in between. CDR1 SGHTA and CDR2 FQGTGA come from the germline V gene. The CDR3 length is 14 residues. CDR3 in amino acids: CASSLSGNTGELFF. The CDR3 bases are TGTGCCAGCAGCTTAAGCGGGAACACCGGGGAGCTGTTTTTT.

This chain uses TRBV27 with TRBJ2-2, with no clear D. CDR3 size: 16 residues. The V gene's germline CDR1 is MNHEY and CDR2 SMNVEV (reference sequence). The V and J ends lost 4 bases and 2 bases respectively, with 14 bases between them. The CDR3 region is CASSSLQVLNTGELFF. In DNA, the CDR3 is TGTGCCAGCAGTTCACTTCAGGTACTCAACACCGGGGAGCTGTTTTTT.

The sample holds one count of this clone. This sequence joins TRBV7-2 and TRBJ2-7; 11 bases align to TRBD2. CDR1 is SGHTA, CDR2 FQGNSA, per germline. CDR3 length equals 16 residues. V was clipped by 1 base and J by 0 bases; unmatched bases: 2. This chain's CDR3 is CASSLGTSGFSYEQYF. The CDR3 DNA sequence: TGTGCCAGCAGCTTAGGGACTAGCGGGTTCTCCTACGAGCAGTACTTC.

This chain links TRBV28 with TRBJ1-2, with D possibly TRBD1 on 5 matching bases. V lost 4 bases, J lost 3 bases, and 15 bases lay in between. CDR1 and CDR2 (germline): MDHEN, SYDVKM. CDR3 length equals 15 residues. The CDR3 sequence is CASSSNLGRHYGYTF. The CDR3 coding sequence is TGTGCCAGCAGTTCCAATTTGGGACGTCACTATGGCTACACCTTC.

This clone was recorded once. The J gene is TRBJ2-5, the V gene TRBV3-1 (or the pseudogene TRBV3-2), with D tentatively TRBD2 (5 bases). This CDR3 spans 18 amino acids. Germline CDR1 LGHDT, CDR2 YNNKEL (reference sequence). Between the trimmed V and J ends, which lost 4 bases and 6 bases, there was a span of 27 bases. CDR3 in amino acids: CASSPSIPAGGGRQTQYF. DNA for the CDR3: TGTGCCAGCAGCCCTTCCATCCCAGCCGGAGGAGGTAGACAGACCCAGTACTTC.

This chain joins TRBV7-9 and TRBJ1-5; D remains unclear. V gave up 6 bases and J gave up 7 bases, with 10 bases separating them. This CDR3 is 12 amino acids long. Per the germline V gene, CDR1 is SEHNR and CDR2 is FQNEAQ (reference sequence). The CDR3: CASSIMGQPQHF. As DNA, the CDR3 is TGTGCCAGCAGTATCATGGGGCAGCCCCAGCATTTT.

This sequence joins TRBV12-3 or TRBV12-4 and TRBJ2-7; 7 nucleotides line up with TRBD1. V lost 6 bases, J lost 3 bases, and 5 bases stayed unmatched. The CDR3 contains 13 residues. This CDR3 is CASRGTVSYEQYF. The CDR3 DNA reads TGTGCCAGCAGGGGGACAGTGAGCTACGAGCAGTACTTC.

The rearrangement joins TRBV10-1 to TRBJ2-2; maybe TRBD1 (5 bases). Germline V gene sequence: CDR1 WNHNN, CDR2 SYGVQD (reference sequence). The CDR3 is 13 residues long. The ends were cut back, 4 bases at V and 5 bases at J, with 8 bases in the middle. The CDR3 region is CASSGGWTGELFF. The CDR3 bases are TGCGCCAGCAGTGGGGGCTGGACCGGGGAGCTGTTTTTT.

This chain uses TRBV2 with TRBJ2-5; a weak D match, TRBD2 (6 bases). The V end was cut by 8 bases, the J end by 9 bases, with 16 bases between. CDR1 and CDR2 (germline): SNHLY, FYNNEI. This CDR3 has 12 amino acids. Here the CDR3 reads CASGDSRMPQYF. The CDR3 coding sequence is TGTGCCAGCGGGGACTCCCGTATGCCCCAGTACTTC.